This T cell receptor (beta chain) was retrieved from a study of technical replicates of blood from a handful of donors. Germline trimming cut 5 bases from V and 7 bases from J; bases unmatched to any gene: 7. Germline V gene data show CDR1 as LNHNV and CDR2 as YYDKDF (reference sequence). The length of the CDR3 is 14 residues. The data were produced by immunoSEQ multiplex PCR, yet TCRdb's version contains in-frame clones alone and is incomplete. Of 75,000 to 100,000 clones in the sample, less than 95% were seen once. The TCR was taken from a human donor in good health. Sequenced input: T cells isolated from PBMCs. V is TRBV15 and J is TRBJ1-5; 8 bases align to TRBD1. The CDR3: CATSRTGINQPQHF. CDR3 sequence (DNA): TGTGCCACCAGCCGGACAGGGATAAACCAGCCCCAGCATTTT.